This T cell receptor beta chain was captured by sequencing in a study of blood T cell repertoires in COVID-19. Some clones are missing from TCRdb's copy, which holds only in-frame ones; the method was immunoSEQ multiplex PCR. This sample yields 350,000 to 500,000 clones, of which about 88% are seen a single time; 1.4% belongs to the top ten. In terms of age and location, participants ranged from roughly 18 to 100 years and lived in under 30 US areas. Sequencing was carried out using PBMCs or T cells enriched from blood (not recorded which). This receptor was obtained from a woman younger than 35 who had been exposed to COVID-19.

For the CDR3, the DNA is TGTGCCAGCAGCAACAGGGGTAGTGGTAATTCACCCCTCCACTTT. Residues: CASSNRGSGNSPLHF. The V gene is TRBV28, the J gene TRBJ1-6, with 7 bases that match TRBD1. CDR3 length equals 15 residues. The V segment lost 6 bases and the J segment 6 bases; nucleotides outside the gene matches: 8. Germline V lookup: CDR1 MDHEN, CDR2 SYDVKM.